The 7 T cell receptor beta chains below come from one sample, sequenced in a study of blood T cell repertoires in COVID-19. TCRdb's copy holds only in-frame clones and misses some; the assay was immunoSEQ multiplex PCR. The table shows approximately 70,000 clones, with 80% to 90% occurring only once. The source material was peripheral blood. The receptors were sampled from a woman aged 45-65 years with acute or convalescent COVID-19.

The rearrangement uses TRBV9 and TRBJ1-3; possible D gene TRBD1, 5 bases. Trimming took off 1 base at V and 0 bases at J, with 8 bases between the two ends. This CDR3 is 15 amino acids long. Germline CDR1 is SGDLS and CDR2 is YYNGEE. CDR3 region: CASSVQGHSGNTIYF. The CDR3 nucleotides are TGTGCCAGCAGCGTACAAGGACACTCTGGAAACACCATATATTTT.

DNA for the CDR3: TGTGCCAGCGCCGGGACAGCCTATGGCTACACCTTC. The encoded protein is CASAGTAYGYTF. The gene calls are TRBV6-6 and TRBJ1-2, with 7 bases aligning to TRBD1. The CDR3 extends over 12 amino acids. V lost 8 bases and J lost 4; bases outside the gene matches: 4. Germline CDR1 reads MNHNY; CDR2 reads SVGAGI (reference sequence).

V usage is TRBV19 and J usage is TRBJ1-1; a possible D gene is TRBD1 (5 bases). CDR3 length: 13 amino acids. Trimming cost V 6 bases and J 10 bases, with 18 bases left between them. The germline V gene encodes CDR1 LNHDA and CDR2 SQIVND (reference sequence). As DNA, the CDR3 is TGTGCCAGTAGCCAGGGAGAAGGGGAGGGAGCTTTCTTT. Translated: CASSQGEGEGAFF.

J is TRBJ2-7 and V is TRBV30; D not certain. Per the germline V gene, CDR1 is GTSNPN and CDR2 is SVGIG (reference sequence). The CDR3 runs 12 residues. V was shortened by 2 bases and J by 9 bases, with 14 bases between the two germline ends. DNA for the CDR3: TGTGCCTGGAGTCCAAACTCATCCCGGCAGTACTTC. This encodes CAWSPNSSRQYF.

This clone has a handful of counts. The rearrangement joins TRBV6-1 to TRBJ1-3, with D maybe TRBD1 (6 bases). V dropped 2 bases and J dropped 3 bases, with 14 bases sitting between them. This CDR3 is built from 16 residues. Germline loops: CDR1 MNHNS, CDR2 SASEGT. For the CDR3, the DNA is TGTGCCAGCAGTGAATATTCGGGGGGCGATGGAAACACCATATATTTT. It specifies CASSEYSGGDGNTIYF.

The gene calls are TRBV28 and TRBJ2-7, with a weak D call TRBD1 (5 bases). Germline assignment: CDR1 MDHEN and CDR2 SYDVKM. The length of the CDR3 is 12 residues. V gave up 5 bases and J gave up 4 bases, with 9 bases separating them. CDR3 amino acids: CASSTNRYEQYF. Written as DNA, the CDR3 is TGTGCCAGCAGTACGAACAGGTACGAGCAGTACTTC.

The rearrangement uses TRBV27 and TRBJ1-2; a weak D match, TRBD1 (6 bases). V was shortened by 3 bases and J by 6 bases, with 11 bases between the two germline ends. CDR3 length equals 13 residues. CDR1 MNHEY and CDR2 SMNVEV come from the germline V gene (reference sequence). The CDR3 DNA reads as TGTGCCAGCAGTTTTTCCAGGGACAATGGCTACACCTTC. Residues: CASSFSRDNGYTF.